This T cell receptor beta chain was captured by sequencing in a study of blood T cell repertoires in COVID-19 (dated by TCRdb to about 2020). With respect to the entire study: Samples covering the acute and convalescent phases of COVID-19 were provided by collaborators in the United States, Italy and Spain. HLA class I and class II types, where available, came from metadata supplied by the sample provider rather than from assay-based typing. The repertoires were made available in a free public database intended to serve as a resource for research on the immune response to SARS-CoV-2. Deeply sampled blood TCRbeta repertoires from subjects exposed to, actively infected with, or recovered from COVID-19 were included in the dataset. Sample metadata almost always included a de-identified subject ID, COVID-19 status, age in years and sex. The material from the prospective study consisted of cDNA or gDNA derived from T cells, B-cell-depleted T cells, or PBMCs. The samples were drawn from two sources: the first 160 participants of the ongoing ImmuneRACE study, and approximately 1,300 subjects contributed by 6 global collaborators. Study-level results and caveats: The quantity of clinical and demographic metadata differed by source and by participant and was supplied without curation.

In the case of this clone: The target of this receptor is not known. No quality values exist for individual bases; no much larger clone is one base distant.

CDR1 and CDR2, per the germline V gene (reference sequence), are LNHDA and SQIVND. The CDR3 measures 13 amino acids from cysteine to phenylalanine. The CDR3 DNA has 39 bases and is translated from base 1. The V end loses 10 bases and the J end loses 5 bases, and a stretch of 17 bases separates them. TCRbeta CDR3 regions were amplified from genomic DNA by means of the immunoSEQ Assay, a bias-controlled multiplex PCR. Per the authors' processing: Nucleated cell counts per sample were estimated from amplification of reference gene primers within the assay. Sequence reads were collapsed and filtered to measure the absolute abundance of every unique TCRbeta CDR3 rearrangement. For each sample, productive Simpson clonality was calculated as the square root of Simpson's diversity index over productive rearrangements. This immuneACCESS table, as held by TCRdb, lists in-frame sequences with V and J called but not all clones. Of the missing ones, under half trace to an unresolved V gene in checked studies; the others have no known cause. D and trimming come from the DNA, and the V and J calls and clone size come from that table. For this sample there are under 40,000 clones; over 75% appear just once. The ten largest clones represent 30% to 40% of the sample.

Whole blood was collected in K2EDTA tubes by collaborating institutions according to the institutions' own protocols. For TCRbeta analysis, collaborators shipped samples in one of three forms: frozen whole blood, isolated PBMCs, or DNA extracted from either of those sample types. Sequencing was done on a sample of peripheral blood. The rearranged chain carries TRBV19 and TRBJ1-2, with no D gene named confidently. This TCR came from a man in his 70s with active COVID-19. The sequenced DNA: TGTGCCACCGCCTCTTCAGCGGCATATGGCTACACCTTC. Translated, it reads CATASSAAYGYTF.